A single sample gave rise to the 26 T cell receptor beta chains below, sequenced in a study of blood T cell repertoires in COVID-19. Profiling relied on immunoSEQ multiplex PCR, and the TCRdb table lists in-frame clones only, not all of them. The sample contains 300,000 to 400,000 clones, over 75% of which appear only once. The sample consisted of PBMCs or T cells enriched from blood (not recorded which). These receptors were taken from a young man who had recovered from COVID-19.

This chain's CDR3 is CSAMTGDYQPQHF. The CDR3 DNA is TGCAGCGCTATGACAGGGGACTATCAGCCCCAGCATTTT. The chain recombines TRBV29-1 with TRBJ1-5; 8 positions agree with TRBD1. The V segment lost 7 bases and the J segment 5 bases; nucleotides outside the gene matches: 7. CDR1 is SQVTM and CDR2 is ANQGSEA in the germline V gene. The CDR3 sequence is 13 residues long.

The CDR3 DNA follows: TGTGCCAGCAGCCAGACAGGGGTTGGGTCCTATGGCTACACCTTC. Encoded protein: CASSQTGVGSYGYTF. The chain couples TRBV5-6 to TRBJ1-2; 8 nucleotides line up with TRBD1. The CDR3 sequence is 15 residues long. V dropped 4 bases and J dropped 4; count of bases not matched to a gene: 9. CDR1 SGHDT and CDR2 YYEEEE come from the germline V gene. Complete variable domain (other parts from reference TRBV5-6 and TRBJ1-2): DAGVTQSPTHLIKTRGQQVTLRCSPKSGHDTVSWYQQALGQGPQFIFQYYEEEERQRGNFPDRFSGHQFPNYSSELNVNALLLGDSALYLCASSQTGVGSYGYTFGSGTRLTVV.

V gene TRBV7-9 combines with J gene TRBJ1-3, with 7 bases that match TRBD1. There are 15 residues in the CDR3. Looked up from germline, CDR1 is SEHNR and CDR2 is FQNEAQ (reference sequence). V shed 1 base, J shed 8 bases, and the junction held 8 bases outside the gene matches. CDR3 nucleotides: TGTGCCAGCAGCTTAGGGACAGGAAGAGTTGACACCATATATTTT. Translation gives CASSLGTGRVDTIYF.

This clone showed up just once. V usage is TRBV14 and J usage is TRBJ2-7; 8 nucleotides agree with TRBD1. Germline assignment: CDR1 SGHDN and CDR2 FVKESK. The trim removed 3 bases at V and 2 bases at J, leaving 6 bases unmatched. The CDR3 consists of 15 residues. The CDR3 loop reads CASSQLDRGTYEQYF. DNA for the CDR3: TGTGCCAGCAGCCAGCTTGACAGGGGAACCTACGAGCAGTACTTC.

This clone was seen just once. The chain joins TRBV7-9 to TRBJ1-6; 8 nucleotides match TRBD1. The V gene's germline CDR1 is SEHNR and CDR2 FQNEAQ (reference sequence). The CDR3 runs to 18 residues. The trim removed 5 bases at V and 6 bases at J, leaving 15 bases unmatched. CDR3 amino acids: CASSPKGTWTGFNSPLHF. CDR3 sequence (DNA): TGTGCCAGCAGCCCCAAGGGGACCTGGACAGGGTTTAATTCACCCCTCCACTTT. Drawing the rest from reference TRBV7-9 and TRBJ1-6, the complete variable domain is DTGVSQNPRHKITKRGQNVTFRCDPISEHNRLYWYRQTLGQGPEFLTYFQNEAQLEKSRLLSDRFSAERPKGSFSTLEIQRTEQGDSAMYLCASSPKGTWTGFNSPLHFGNGTRLTVT.

This chain uses TRBV28 with TRBJ1-2; 8 bases are shared with TRBD1. CDR3 length equals 14 residues. J gave up 7 bases and V 3 bases, and 7 bases lay outside the gene matches. Germline assignment: CDR1 MDHEN and CDR2 SYDVKM. CDR3 in DNA: TGTGCCAGCAGTTTCGCGGACAGGGAAGGTGGCTACACCTTC. Translating gives CASSFADREGGYTF.

V is TRBV27 and J is TRBJ2-7, with 9 bases matching TRBD1. CDR3 length: 15 residues. In germline, CDR1 is MNHEY, CDR2 SMNVEV (reference sequence). The V gene end was trimmed by 1 base and the J gene end by 5 bases; junction bases not matched to a gene: 6. CDR3 protein: CASSLLGTGSDEQYF. As DNA, the CDR3 is TGTGCCAGCAGTTTATTGGGGACAGGGTCCGACGAGCAGTACTTC.

The V call is TRBV19, the J call TRBJ2-3, with 7 positions matching TRBD1. Germline V lookup: CDR1 LNHDA, CDR2 SQIVND (reference sequence). The CDR3 is 15 residues long. With 5 bases clipped from V and 0 bases from J, the junction kept 5 bases outside the gene matches. The CDR3 region has the DNA TGTGCCAGTAGTTTACAGGGGCAGAGCACAGATACGCAGTATTTT. It specifies CASSLQGQSTDTQYF. Combining the CDR3 with reference TRBV19 and TRBJ2-3 gives the whole variable domain DGGITQSPKYLFRKEGQNVTLSCEQNLNHDAMYWYRQDPGQGLRLIYYSQIVNDFQKGDIAEGYSVSREKKESFPLTVTSAQKNPTAFYLCASSLQGQSTDTQYFGPGTRLTVL.

With regard to this clone: Additional DNA sequences in this sample encode the identical CDR3. The genes are TRBV12-3 or TRBV12-4 and TRBJ1-2; D is unclear. The CDR3 spans 13 residues. V was pared by 3 bases and J by 6 bases, with 11 bases between. CDR3 in amino acids: CASSFTGVDGYTF. The CDR3 DNA follows: TGTGCCAGCAGTTTTACCGGGGTGGATGGCTACACCTTC.

The rearrangement links TRBV27 to TRBJ1-5; maybe TRBD1 (5 bases). The CDR3 loop spans 15 amino acids. CDR1 and CDR2 (germline): MNHEY, SMNVEV (reference sequence). V lost 5 bases and J lost 0, with 11 bases in between. The CDR3 protein is CASSPRQISNQPQHF. CDR3 DNA: TGTGCCAGCAGTCCAAGACAGATTAGCAATCAGCCCCAGCATTTT.

This chain connects TRBV5-4 to TRBJ2-5, with 9 positions matching TRBD2. Looked up from germline, CDR1 is SGHNT and CDR2 is YYREEE (reference sequence). V lost 4 bases, J lost 7 bases, and 8 bases stayed unmatched. The CDR3 totals 14 residues. In nucleotides, the CDR3 is TGTGCCAGCAGCCCCCGGACTAGCGTTCGGACCCAGTACTTC. Protein: CASSPRTSVRTQYF.

The J gene is TRBJ2-4, the V gene TRBV5-6; D is possibly TRBD1 (5 bases). V gave up 4 bases and J gave up 5 bases, with 10 bases separating them. The CDR3 is made up of 13 amino acids. From germline, CDR1 is SGHDT and CDR2 YYEEEE. The CDR3 nucleotides read TGTGCCAGCAGCAGGGGATTCGAAAACATTCAGTACTTC. As protein: CASSRGFENIQYF.

This CDR3 is CASSQDRGGWAFF. The CDR3 bases are TGTGCCAGCAGCCAAGATCGAGGAGGGTGGGCTTTCTTT. This chain joins TRBV4-2 and TRBJ1-1; D unclear. CDR1 and CDR2 (germline): LGHNA, YNFKEQ. Trimming took 0 bases from V and 11 from J, leaving 13 bases between them. The CDR3 contains 13 residues.

The chain employs TRBV30 and TRBJ1-1; weak D call: TRBD1 (5 bases). Germline V gene lookup returns CDR1 GTSNPN and CDR2 SVGIG (reference sequence). The CDR3 extends over 16 amino acids. The germline V and J ends were trimmed by 0 bases and 6 bases, with 20 bases remaining between them. CDR3 DNA: TGTGCCTGGAGTGTTGGTAAGGGCAGGGAGGCAGCTGAAGCTTTCTTT. Translated: CAWSVGKGREAAEAFF.

V gene TRBV28 combines with J gene TRBJ1-6; D possibly corresponds to TRBD1 (6 bases). The V end lost 5 bases, the J end lost 9 bases, and 17 bases lay between the germline ends. CDR1 is MDHEN, CDR2 SYDVKM, per germline. This CDR3 region has 15 residues. This CDR3 reads CASSITGGGGSPLHF. As DNA, the CDR3 is TGTGCCAGCAGTATAACTGGGGGGGGCGGTTCACCCCTCCACTTT.

The chain has TRBV7-8 and TRBJ2-2; no reliable D call. V was cut by 2 bases and J by 2 bases, with 6 bases left in between. The germline gives CDR1 SGHVS, CDR2 FQNEAQ. This CDR3 comprises 14 residues. The chain's CDR3 is CASSLRSNTGELFF. DNA of the CDR3: TGTGCCAGCAGCTTAAGGAGTAACACCGGGGAGCTGTTTTTT.

The J gene is TRBJ1-5, the V gene TRBV15; 7 nucleotides agree with TRBD1. Germline V gene data show CDR1 as LNHNV and CDR2 as YYDKDF (reference sequence). The CDR3 has 15 amino acids. V shed 1 base and J 2 bases; nucleotides not matched to a gene: 2. CDR3 sequence: CATSRGQGGNQPQHF. The CDR3 DNA is TGTGCCACCAGCAGAGGACAGGGAGGCAATCAGCCCCAGCATTTT.

This clone was seen once. The chain combines TRBV14 with TRBJ2-5, with a weak D call TRBD1 (5 bases). The CDR3 consists of 12 residues. Germline V gene data show CDR1 as SGHDN and CDR2 as FVKESK. Trimming stripped 4 bases from V and 4 bases from J, with 7 bases between. CDR3 nucleotide sequence: TGTGCCAGCAGCCTGCAGGGAGAGACCCAGTACTTC. It yields the protein CASSLQGETQYF.

In DNA form, the CDR3 reads TGTGCCAGCAGTTACCATGATCAGCCCCAGCATTTT. Encoded protein: CASSYHDQPQHF. The chain carries TRBV6-6 and TRBJ1-5; no clear D. The V gene's germline CDR1 is MNHNY and CDR2 SVGAGI (reference sequence). Deletions cut 2 bases from V and 5 bases from J, with 4 bases between. The CDR3 covers 12 residues.

J is TRBJ2-7 and V is TRBV7-7, with D perhaps TRBD1 (7 bases). This CDR3 has 15 residues. V lost 2 bases to trimming and J lost 0 bases, with 11 bases between them. Germline CDR1 and CDR2: SSHAT and FNYEAQ (reference sequence). This chain's CDR3 is CASSLQGGTSYEQYF. The CDR3 bases are TGTGCCAGCAGCTTACAGGGGGGAACCTCCTACGAGCAGTACTTC.

V and J are TRBV7-9 and TRBJ2-3, with D unclear. Germline assignment: CDR1 SEHNR and CDR2 FQNEAQ (reference sequence). The V end lost 5 bases, the J end lost 2 bases, and 8 bases lay between the germline ends. There are 13 residues in the CDR3. The CDR3 DNA is TGTGCCAGCAGCCAAAGAGCCACAGATACGCAGTATTTT. Translating gives CASSQRATDTQYF.

This clone turned up a few times. This chain links TRBV7-2 with TRBJ1-2; 7 bases are shared with TRBD1. The junction had 5 bases not matched to a gene; V was cut back by 3 bases and J by 4 bases. Germline lookup yields CDR1 SGHTA and CDR2 FQGNSA. There are 14 residues in the CDR3. The CDR3 region has the DNA TGTGCCAGCAGCTTTTGGGGACAGCTCTATGGCTACACCTTC. This sequence encodes CASSFWGQLYGYTF. Based on the CDR3 plus reference TRBV7-2 and TRBJ1-2, the full variable domain is GAGVSQSPSNKVTEKGKDVELRCDPISGHTALYWYRQSLGQGLEFLIYFQGNSAPDKSGLPSDRFSAERTGGSVSTLTIQRTQQEDSAVYLCASSFWGQLYGYTFGSGTRLTVV.

J is TRBJ2-5 and V is TRBV7-9, with TRBD1 matching 10 bases. CDR1 is SEHNR, CDR2 FQNEAQ, per germline (reference sequence). There are 15 residues in the CDR3. V dropped 5 bases and J dropped 2; count of bases not matched to a gene: 5. CDR3 sequence: CASSPGQGIQETQYF. The DNA of the CDR3 is TGTGCCAGCAGCCCGGGACAGGGGATACAAGAGACCCAGTACTTC.

This chain's CDR3 is CASSLLGPHHNQPQHF. The CDR3 region has the DNA TGCGCCAGCAGCTTATTGGGGCCCCACCATAATCAGCCCCAGCATTTT. The J gene is TRBJ1-5, the V gene TRBV5-1, with D possibly TRBD1 on 5 matching bases. Germline V CDR1 and CDR2: SGHRS, YFSETQ. The CDR3 runs 16 residues. V was clipped by 2 bases and J by 4 bases, with 16 bases between them.

V is TRBV19 and J is TRBJ1-1, with D hard to call. The CDR3 covers 13 residues. Germline lookup yields CDR1 LNHDA and CDR2 SQIVND (reference sequence). Trimming left V 3 bases short and J 10 bases short, with 15 bases between. The CDR3 protein is CASSMEPGGRAFF. The CDR3 DNA reads as TGTGCCAGTAGTATGGAGCCCGGAGGCAGAGCTTTCTTT.

CDR3: CASSPTSGGNTGELFF. DNA for the CDR3: TGTGCCAGCAGCCCAACTAGCGGGGGGAACACCGGGGAGCTGTTTTTT. V gene TRBV7-6 combines with J gene TRBJ2-2; 11 nucleotides line up with TRBD2. Germline trimming cut 5 bases from V and 1 base from J; bases unmatched to any gene: 3. Germline loops: CDR1 SGHVS, CDR2 FNYEAQ. This CDR3 region has 16 residues.